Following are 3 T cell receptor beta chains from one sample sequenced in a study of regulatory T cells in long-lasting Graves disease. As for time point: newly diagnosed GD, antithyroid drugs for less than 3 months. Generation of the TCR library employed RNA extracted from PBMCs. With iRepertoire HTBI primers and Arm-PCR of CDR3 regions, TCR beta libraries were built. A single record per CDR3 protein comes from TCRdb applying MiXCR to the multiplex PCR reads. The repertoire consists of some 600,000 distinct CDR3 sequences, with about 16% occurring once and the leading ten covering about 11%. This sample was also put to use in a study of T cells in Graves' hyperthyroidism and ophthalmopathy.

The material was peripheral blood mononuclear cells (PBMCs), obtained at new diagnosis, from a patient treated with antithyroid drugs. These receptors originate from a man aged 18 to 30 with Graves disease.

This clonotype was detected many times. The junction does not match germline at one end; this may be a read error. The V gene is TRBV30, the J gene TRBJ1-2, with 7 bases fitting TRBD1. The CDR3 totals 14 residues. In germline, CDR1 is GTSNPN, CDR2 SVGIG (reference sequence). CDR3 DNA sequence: TGTGCCTGGAGTGGACAGGGCGCGGAAAGGGGTCTCGCCTTC. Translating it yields CAWSGQGAERGLAF.

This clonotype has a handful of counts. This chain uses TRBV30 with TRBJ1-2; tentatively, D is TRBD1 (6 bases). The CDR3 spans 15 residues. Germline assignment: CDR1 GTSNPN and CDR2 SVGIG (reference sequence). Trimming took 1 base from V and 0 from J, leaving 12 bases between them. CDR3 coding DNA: TGTGCCTGGAGTGAATACAGGGATCCTAACTATGGCTACACCTTC. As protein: CAWSEYRDPNYGYTF.

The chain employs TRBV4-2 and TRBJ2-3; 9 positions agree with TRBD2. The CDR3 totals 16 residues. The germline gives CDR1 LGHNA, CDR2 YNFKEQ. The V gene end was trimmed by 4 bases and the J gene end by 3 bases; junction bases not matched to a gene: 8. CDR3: CASSPSGGRSTDTQYF. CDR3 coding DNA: TGTGCCAGCAGCCCCAGCGGGGGGCGGTCGACAGATACGCAGTATTTT.